These T cell receptor beta chains were read from a single sample in a study of cytomegalovirus exposure and HLA in healthy donors. Sequenced by immunoSEQ multiplex PCR; TCRdb stores in-frame clones only, minus some. Of some 190,000 clones listed, around 87% are singletons. The sequenced sample was PBMCs. These receptor sequences come from a boy aged 2 to 10 in good health and CMV-seronegative. Each CDR3 is given with its conserved first and last residue. Each record gives: D gene, V gene, clone size, J gene, CDR3 protein, CDR3 DNA. A D gene is named only where the DNA matches it firmly. Clone sizes are given selectively: once, few, many, or a class where the clone is expanded.

d_call: NA
v_call: TRBV2
clone_size: few
j_call: TRBJ2-7
cdr3_aa: CASRELQRGKMYEQYF
cdr3_nt: TGTGCCAGCAGAGAACTTCAGAGAGGGAAGATGTACGAGCAGTACTTC

d_call: TRBD1
v_call: TRBV6-4
clone_size: NA
j_call: TRBJ1-1
cdr3_aa: CARIRQGRIKEAFF
cdr3_nt: TGTGCCAGAATTCGACAGGGGAGAATTAAGGAAGCTTTCTTT

d_call: NA
v_call: TRBV29-1
clone_size: NA
j_call: TRBJ1-1
cdr3_aa: CSVKTTRGLTEAFF
cdr3_nt: TGCAGCGTCAAAACTACGAGGGGACTAACTGAAGCTTTCTTT

d_call: NA
v_call: TRBV7-2
clone_size: NA
j_call: TRBJ2-1
cdr3_aa: CASSSRLMGREQFF
cdr3_nt: TGTGCCAGCAGCAGTAGGCTTATGGGGCGGGAGCAGTTCTTC

d_call: NA
v_call: TRBV7-6
clone_size: NA
j_call: TRBJ2-2
cdr3_aa: CASRTLLGNTGELFF
cdr3_nt: TGTGCCAGCAGGACCCTACTGGGCAACACCGGGGAGCTGTTTTTT

d_call: NA
v_call: TRBV7-2
clone_size: NA
j_call: TRBJ1-5
cdr3_aa: CASSLGLPTQPQHF
cdr3_nt: TGTGCCAGCAGCCTAGGACTGCCTACTCAGCCCCAGCATTTT

d_call: NA
v_call: TRBV30
clone_size: NA
j_call: TRBJ1-2
cdr3_aa: CAWSRTGTQYGYTF
cdr3_nt: TGTGCCTGGAGTAGAACCGGGACACAGTATGGCTACACCTTC

d_call: NA
v_call: TRBV11-2
clone_size: NA
j_call: TRBJ1-1
cdr3_aa: CASSSLRGAFF
cdr3_nt: TGTGCCAGCAGCTCTCTAAGGGGGGCTTTCTTT

d_call: TRBD2
v_call: TRBV27
clone_size: once
j_call: TRBJ2-2
cdr3_aa: CASSPRLAGVSGELFF
cdr3_nt: TGTGCCAGCAGTCCCCGTTTAGCGGGAGTTTCCGGGGAGCTGTTTTTT

d_call: TRBD1
v_call: TRBV5-4
clone_size: few
j_call: TRBJ1-1
cdr3_aa: CASSIGQDKAFF
cdr3_nt: TGTGCCAGCAGCATCGGACAGGACAAAGCTTTCTTT

d_call: TRBD1
v_call: TRBV6-6
clone_size: once
j_call: TRBJ1-4
cdr3_aa: CASRFGTGGEKLFF
cdr3_nt: TGTGCCAGCAGGTTTGGGACAGGCGGGGAAAAACTGTTTTTT

d_call: NA
v_call: TRBV4-1
clone_size: NA
j_call: TRBJ1-6
cdr3_aa: CASSQPHRDNSPLHF
cdr3_nt: TGCGCCAGCAGCCAACCGCACCGGGATAATTCACCCCTCCACTTT

d_call: NA
v_call: TRBV6-5
clone_size: NA
j_call: TRBJ2-5
cdr3_aa: CASTTPGVETQYF
cdr3_nt: TGTGCCAGCACCACCCCAGGGGTAGAGACCCAGTACTTC

d_call: NA
v_call: TRBV27
clone_size: few
j_call: TRBJ2-4
cdr3_aa: CASSSRALMDIQYF
cdr3_nt: TGTGCCAGCAGTTCGAGGGCGCTGATGGACATTCAGTACTTC